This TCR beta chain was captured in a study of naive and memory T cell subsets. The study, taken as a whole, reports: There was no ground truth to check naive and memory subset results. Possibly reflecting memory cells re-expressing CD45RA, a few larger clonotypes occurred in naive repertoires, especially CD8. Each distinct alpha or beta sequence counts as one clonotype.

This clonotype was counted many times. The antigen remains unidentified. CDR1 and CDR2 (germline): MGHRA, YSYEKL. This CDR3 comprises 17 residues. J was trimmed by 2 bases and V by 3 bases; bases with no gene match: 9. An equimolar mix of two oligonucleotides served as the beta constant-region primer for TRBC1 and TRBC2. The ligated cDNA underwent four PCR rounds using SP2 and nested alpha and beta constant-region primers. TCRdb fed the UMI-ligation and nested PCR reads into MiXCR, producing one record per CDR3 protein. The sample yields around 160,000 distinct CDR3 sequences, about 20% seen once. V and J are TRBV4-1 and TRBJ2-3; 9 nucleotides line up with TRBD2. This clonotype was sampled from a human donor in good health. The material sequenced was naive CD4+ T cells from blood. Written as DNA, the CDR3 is TGCGCCAGCAGCCACAGTTCGACTAGCGGTTACACAGATACGCAGTATTTT. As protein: CASSHSSTSGYTDTQYF.